The next 28 T cell receptor beta chains were all read from a single sample in a study of blood T cell repertoires in COVID-19. Method: immunoSEQ multiplex PCR; TCRdb's copy keeps in-frame clones and lacks some. The top ten hold roughly 4.5% of the sample, which has 150,000 to 200,000 clones, 80% to 95% seen once. Sequenced input: peripheral blood. The receptors come from a woman aged 45-60 years with acute or convalescent COVID-19.

Note on this clone: Other DNA sequences within the sample encode an identical CDR3. The chain employs TRBV27 and TRBJ1-4, with 11 nucleotides matching TRBD1. This CDR3 has 14 amino acids. V lost 2 bases, J lost 7 bases, and 0 bases stayed unmatched. Germline loops: CDR1 MNHEY, CDR2 SMNVEV (reference sequence). The CDR3 nucleotides read TGTGCCAGCAGTTTAGGGACAGGGGGTGAAAAACTGTTTTTT. Translated: CASSLGTGGEKLFF.

This clone was seen once. V gene TRBV3-1 (or the pseudogene TRBV3-2) combines with J gene TRBJ2-1; 7 nucleotides match TRBD2. CDR1 is LGHDT, CDR2 YNNKEL, per germline (reference sequence). The trim removed 4 bases at V and 6 bases at J, leaving 12 bases unmatched. CDR3 size: 16 residues. Here the CDR3 DNA reads TGTGCCAGCAGCCCCCCCTCGGGATGGGGGGGCAATGAGCAGTTCTTC. It is translated as CASSPPSGWGGNEQFF.

The V call is TRBV2, the J call TRBJ2-2, with a possible D match to TRBD1 (5 bases). The CDR3 has 17 amino acids. The V gene's germline CDR1 is SNHLY and CDR2 FYNNEI. V was trimmed by 7 bases and J by 4 bases, leaving 22 bases between them. DNA for the CDR3: TGTGCCAGCACCTTGGACAAGCTGACCTGGGGCACCGGGGAGCTGTTTTTT. The encoded protein is CASTLDKLTWGTGELFF.

The gene calls are TRBV7-8 and TRBJ1-5, with D maybe TRBD1 (5 bases). The ends were cut back, 5 bases at V and 0 bases at J, with 11 bases in the middle. The CDR3 loop spans 15 amino acids. Germline CDR1 is SGHVS and CDR2 is FQNEAQ. The chain's CDR3 is CASSIRQRSNQPQHF. CDR3 bases: TGTGCCAGCAGCATCAGACAGCGTAGCAATCAGCCCCAGCATTTT. Full variable domain (outside the CDR3, taken from reference TRBV7-8 and TRBJ1-5): GAGVSQSPRYKVAKRGQDVALRCDPISGHVSLFWYQQALGQGPEFLTYFQNEAQLDKSGLPSDRFFAERPEGSVSTLKIQRTQQEDSAVYLCASSIRQRSNQPQHFGDGTRLSIL.

The J gene is TRBJ2-7, the V gene TRBV27; 12 bases are shared with TRBD2. V gave up 6 bases and J gave up 6 bases; unmatched junction bases: 9. The CDR3 runs 15 residues. Germline loops: CDR1 MNHEY, CDR2 SMNVEV (reference sequence). The CDR3 region has the DNA TGTGCCAGCAGCGCCGGGACTAGCGGGTCGGGCGAGCAGTACTTC. Its translation: CASSAGTSGSGEQYF.

The chain links TRBV6-5 to TRBJ1-2, with 7 bases identical to TRBD1. Germline V gene sequence: CDR1 MNHEY, CDR2 SVGAGI. V lost 0 bases and J lost 4; bases outside the gene matches: 8. The CDR3 is 16 residues long. CDR3 coding DNA: TGTGCCAGCAGTTACTCCTCGCTGACAGGGACCTATGGCTACACCTTC. This translates into CASSYSSLTGTYGYTF.

This chain links TRBV30 with TRBJ1-6, with TRBD1 matching over 8 bases. This CDR3 has 15 amino acids. The trim removed 3 bases at V and 7 bases at J, leaving 8 bases unmatched. Germline values: CDR1 GTSNPN, CDR2 SVGIG (reference sequence). In DNA form, the CDR3 reads TGTGCCTGGAGCGGCGGACAGGGAGAAAATTCACCCCTCCACTTT. It codes for CAWSGGQGENSPLHF. Combining the CDR3 with reference TRBV30 and TRBJ1-6 gives the whole variable domain SQTIHQWPATLVQPVGSPLSLECTVEGTSNPNLYWYRQAAGRGLQLLFYSVGIGQISSEVPQNLSASRPQDRQFILSSKKLLLSDSGFYLCAWSGGQGENSPLHFGNGTRLTVT.

The V gene is TRBV10-3, the J gene TRBJ2-7, with D maybe TRBD2 (5 bases). Germline V CDR1 and CDR2: ENHRY, SYGVKD. The V end lost 4 bases, the J end lost 2 bases, and 12 bases lay between the germline ends. The CDR3 is made up of 14 amino acids. The CDR3 DNA is TGTGCCATCAGTGCTAGCAGACCCCCCTACGAGCAGTACTTC. Residues: CAISASRPPYEQYF.

V usage is TRBV7-9 and J usage is TRBJ2-3, with D uncertain. V gave up 7 bases and J gave up 5 bases, with 10 bases separating them. The length of the CDR3 is 12 residues. Germline V gives CDR1 SEHNR, CDR2 FQNEAQ (reference sequence). DNA of the CDR3: TGTGCCAGCACCACGCACTTAGATACGCAGTATTTT. Amino acids: CASTTHLDTQYF.

The V and J genes are TRBV11-3 and TRBJ2-1, with TRBD2 matching over 8 bases. The CDR3 is 15 amino acids. Germline CDR1 is SGHNT and CDR2 is YENEEA. The V gene end was trimmed by 3 bases and the J gene end by 11 bases; junction bases not matched to a gene: 12. The CDR3 loop is CASSLLPSGRYQQFF. CDR3 DNA sequence: TGTGCCAGCAGCTTGCTGCCTAGCGGGCGATACCAGCAGTTCTTC.

This chain joins TRBV24-1 and TRBJ1-2; D remains ambiguous. Germline CDR1 KGHDR, CDR2 SFDVKD. This CDR3 spans 12 amino acids. Trimming removed 1 base at V and 7 bases at J, with 6 bases between. The CDR3 sequence: CATSDFSVGYTF. CDR3 DNA sequence: TGTGCCACCAGTGATTTTTCAGTTGGCTACACCTTC.

The chain links TRBV18 to TRBJ2-3; D possibly corresponds to TRBD2 (5 bases). V gave up 4 bases and J gave up 2 bases, with 10 bases separating them. The CDR3 runs to 14 residues. Germline assignment: CDR1 KGHSH and CDR2 LQKENI. CDR3 sequence: CASSLTDSTDTQYF. CDR3 sequence (DNA): TGTGCCAGCTCACTTACGGACTCCACAGATACGCAGTATTTT.

The chain joins TRBV2 to TRBJ2-7, with 8 bases aligning to TRBD1. The CDR3 has 14 residues. Germline-derived CDR1 and CDR2 are SNHLY and FYNNEI. With V trimmed by 3 bases and J by 7 bases, 8 bases remained unmatched. In DNA, the CDR3 is TGTGCCAGCAGTGAGCGGACAGGGTTTTTTGAGCAGTACTTC. Its translation: CASSERTGFFEQYF.

The V gene is TRBV5-6, the J gene TRBJ1-2, with 10 bases that match TRBD1. This CDR3 has 14 amino acids. Looked up from germline, CDR1 is SGHDT and CDR2 is YYEEEE. J lost 4 bases, V lost 4 bases, and 4 bases had no gene match. The CDR3 coding sequence is TGTGCCAGCAGCGAGGGACAGGGGTTCTATGGCTACACCTTC. This codes for CASSEGQGFYGYTF.

The V call is TRBV18, the J call TRBJ1-2, with unresolved D. This CDR3 is 13 amino acids long. V dropped 3 bases and J dropped 6 bases, with 11 bases sitting between them. CDR1 is KGHSH and CDR2 is LQKENI in the germline V gene. The CDR3 nucleotides are TGTGCCAGCTCACCCTCAGGAGGTGATGGCTACACCTTC. Translated, it gives CASSPSGGDGYTF.

The rearrangement links TRBV19 to TRBJ1-5, with unresolved D. Trimming took off 3 bases at V and 13 bases at J, with 13 bases between the two ends. The CDR3 consists of 12 residues. From germline, CDR1 is LNHDA and CDR2 SQIVND (reference sequence). Here the CDR3 reads CASSIEQSSQHF. The CDR3 coding sequence is TGTGCCAGTAGTATCGAACAATCGTCTCAGCATTTT.

The chain has TRBV11-2 and TRBJ1-5; no clear D gene. V was cut by 4 bases and J by 5 bases, with 18 bases left in between. The germline CDR1 and CDR2 sequences are SGHAT and FQNNGV. This CDR3 comprises 16 residues. The CDR3 DNA reads TGTGCCAGCAGCTCGTCCCCCCGGTTGTATTATCAGCCCCAGCATTTT. Amino acids: CASSSSPRLYYQPQHF. Full variable domain (rest looked up from reference TRBV11-2 and TRBJ1-5): EAGVAQSPRYKIIEKRQSVAFWCNPISGHATLYWYQQILGQGPKLLIQFQNNGVVDDSQLPKDRFSAERLKGVDSTLKIQPAKLEDSAVYLCASSSSPRLYYQPQHFGDGTRLSIL.

The gene calls are TRBV24-1 and TRBJ1-5, with 9 bases lining up with TRBD1. The V gene's germline CDR1 is KGHDR and CDR2 SFDVKD. V shed 7 bases and J 5 bases; nucleotides not matched to a gene: 14. The CDR3 is 17 residues long. CDR3 sequence: CATSEYGTGLNDQPQHF. CDR3 nucleotides: TGTGCCACCAGCGAATACGGGACAGGGCTTAACGATCAGCCCCAGCATTTT.

This chain connects TRBV7-9 to TRBJ1-2; D ambiguous. Trimming left V 7 bases short and J 8 bases short, with 20 bases between. Per the germline V gene, CDR1 is SEHNR and CDR2 is FQNEAQ (reference sequence). This CDR3 comprises 14 residues. The CDR3 nucleotides read TGTGCCAGCATCGGACTTTCACGGTATGACGGCTACACCTTC. Its translation: CASIGLSRYDGYTF.

The chain employs TRBV9 and TRBJ2-1; 11 positions match TRBD2. This CDR3 is 15 amino acids long. Per the germline V gene, CDR1 is SGDLS and CDR2 is YYNGEE. With V trimmed by 4 bases and J by 5 bases, 5 bases remained unmatched. This chain's CDR3 is CASSISGGAHNEQFF. Written as DNA, the CDR3 is TGTGCCAGCAGCATTAGCGGGGGGGCCCACAATGAGCAGTTCTTC.

This chain connects TRBV7-9 to TRBJ1-4, with D possibly matching TRBD1 (5 bases). Germline V gene data show CDR1 as SEHNR and CDR2 as FQNEAQ (reference sequence). The length of the CDR3 is 14 residues. The V gene lost 1 base and the J gene lost 10 bases, with 13 bases spanning the gap. CDR3 region: CASSLGPREGKLFF. CDR3 nucleotide sequence: TGTGCCAGCAGCTTAGGTCCCAGGGAGGGAAAACTGTTTTTT.

CDR3 amino acids: CASSFWDRGLPSPLHF. CDR3 DNA sequence: TGTGCCAGCAGCTTCTGGGACAGGGGTCTACCTTCACCCCTCCACTTT. The chain is built from TRBV11-2 and TRBJ1-6; 10 bases are shared with TRBD1. The CDR3 loop spans 16 amino acids. From germline, CDR1 is SGHAT and CDR2 FQNNGV. With V trimmed by 3 bases and J by 9 bases, 8 bases remained unmatched.

The CDR3 region has the DNA TGTGCCAGCTCACCCGGCGGAGGGGGCATTACAAATGGCTACACCTTC. Its protein is CASSPGGGGITNGYTF. The chain has TRBV18 and TRBJ1-2; 7 nucleotides agree with TRBD1. The CDR3 has 16 residues. CDR1 is KGHSH and CDR2 is LQKENI in the germline V gene. The trim removed 3 bases at V and 6 bases at J, leaving 13 bases unmatched.

The chain is built from TRBV6-5 and TRBJ1-5; 12 bases fit TRBD1. Per the germline V gene, CDR1 is MNHEY and CDR2 is SVGAGI. Trimming removed 6 bases from V and 7 bases from J; junction bases left unmatched: 7. The CDR3 sequence is 15 residues long. The CDR3 sequence: CASSPGTGGWQPQHF. CDR3 nucleotides: TGTGCCAGCAGCCCCGGGACAGGGGGCTGGCAGCCCCAGCATTTT.

A few counts support this clone. The genes are TRBV30 and TRBJ1-1; D unclear. This CDR3 spans 12 amino acids. Trimming took 1 base from V and 4 from J, leaving 7 bases between them. Germline assignment: CDR1 GTSNPN and CDR2 SVGIG (reference sequence). The CDR3 coding sequence is TGTGCCTGGAGTGATAGTGTCACTGAAGCTTTCTTT. Translation gives CAWSDSVTEAFF.

This clone was found once. V usage is TRBV27 and J usage is TRBJ1-1; D gene unclear. The CDR3 has 17 amino acids. V was cut by 2 bases and J by 0 bases, with 16 bases left in between. In germline, CDR1 is MNHEY, CDR2 SMNVEV (reference sequence). The CDR3 protein is CASSLTSAGTMNTEAFF. The CDR3 coding sequence is TGTGCCAGCAGTTTAACGTCGGCAGGCACGATGAACACTGAAGCTTTCTTT.

In DNA, the CDR3 is TGTGCCAGCAGCTTCGAACTAGCGGGAAAGGGGACCGGGGAGCTGTTTTTT. Its protein is CASSFELAGKGTGELFF. V and J are TRBV5-4 and TRBJ2-2; 10 nucleotides align to TRBD2. The length of the CDR3 is 17 residues. Germline values: CDR1 SGHNT, CDR2 YYREEE (reference sequence). After removal of 2 bases from V and 5 bases from J, the junction contained 9 bases not matched to a gene.

This chain uses TRBV10-2 with TRBJ1-4; 7 nucleotides match TRBD1. The CDR3 sequence is 15 residues long. Germline CDR1 reads WSHSY; CDR2 reads SAAADI. The V gene end was trimmed by 4 bases and the J gene end by 6 bases; junction bases not matched to a gene: 8. CDR3 in amino acids: CASSARTGLDEKLFF. The CDR3 DNA reads as TGCGCCAGCAGTGCCCGGACAGGACTGGATGAAAAACTGTTTTTT.